These 27 T cell receptor beta chains were sequenced from one sample in a study of blood T cell repertoires in COVID-19. Only in-frame clones appear in the TCRdb table, and some are missing; sequencing was by immunoSEQ multiplex PCR. The table lists 310,000 or so clones, around 88% of them singletons. Sequencing used peripheral blood. All receptors come from a woman in her forties or fifties with acute or convalescent COVID-19.

This clone has only a few counts. The chain links TRBV6-4 to TRBJ2-3, with a weak D call TRBD2 (5 bases). CDR1 MRHNA and CDR2 SNTAGT come from the germline V gene. V shed 2 bases and J shed 5 bases, with 5 bases lying between them. The CDR3 spans 12 residues. Here the CDR3 reads CASSDAGDTQYF. The CDR3 coding sequence is TGTGCCAGCAGTGACGCGGGAGATACGCAGTATTTT.

This clone was detected a few times. The chain links TRBV5-6 to TRBJ1-4, with D tentatively TRBD1 (6 bases). This CDR3 has 16 amino acids. Germline CDR1 reads SGHDT; CDR2 reads YYEEEE. Between the trimmed V and J ends, which lost 2 bases and 8 bases, there was a span of 19 bases. CDR3: CASSFSLRGTREKLFF. CDR3 in DNA: TGTGCCAGCAGCTTTTCGCTGAGGGGGACTAGAGAAAAACTGTTTTTT.

This clone has just a few counts. The chain links TRBV28 to TRBJ1-1, with 9 positions matching TRBD1. Germline values: CDR1 MDHEN, CDR2 SYDVKM. This CDR3 is built from 16 residues. The junction had 13 bases not matched to a gene; V was cut back by 7 bases and J by 4 bases. CDR3 DNA sequence: TGTGCCAGCACCTCAACTACAGGGGGCCCTTTCACTGAAGCTTTCTTT. Protein: CASTSTTGGPFTEAFF.

The rearrangement uses TRBV9 and TRBJ2-2, with 7 positions matching TRBD2. V was pared by 6 bases and J by 6 bases, with 14 bases of the junction left unmatched. This CDR3 is 16 amino acids long. Germline V gene sequence: CDR1 SGDLS, CDR2 YYNGEE. The chain's CDR3 is CASTQSGTTLAGELFF. As DNA, the CDR3 is TGTGCCAGCACTCAATCCGGGACTACCCTCGCCGGGGAGCTGTTTTTT.

The chain couples TRBV28 to TRBJ1-1; maybe TRBD1 (5 bases). V was trimmed by 2 bases and J by 11 bases, leaving 12 bases between them. The CDR3 length is 12 residues. The germline CDR1 and CDR2 sequences are MDHEN and SYDVKM. CDR3 in amino acids: CASSLRGGRAFF. The CDR3 DNA follows: TGTGCCAGCAGTTTAAGGGGAGGTAGGGCTTTCTTT.

This clone was found a few times. V is TRBV10-1 and J is TRBJ1-4; 7 bases align to TRBD1. CDR1 and CDR2 (germline): WNHNN, SYGVQD (reference sequence). V lost 8 bases to trimming and J lost 6 bases; unmatched junction nucleotides: 6. CDR3 length: 13 residues. The CDR3 is CASDRDFYEKLFF. CDR3 DNA sequence: TGCGCCAGCGACAGGGATTTCTATGAAAAACTGTTTTTT.

The rearrangement joins TRBV4-1 to TRBJ1-1, with D perhaps TRBD1 (5 bases). The CDR3 contains 13 residues. CDR1 MGHRA and CDR2 YSYEKL come from the germline V gene. The V and J ends lost 0 bases and 11 bases respectively, with 13 bases between them. The CDR3 loop reads CASSQDLGQWAFF. Here the CDR3 DNA reads TGCGCCAGCAGCCAAGATTTGGGGCAATGGGCTTTCTTT.

The chain links TRBV7-9 to TRBJ2-7, with 8 bases that match TRBD2. This CDR3 contains 13 residues. Germline V gives CDR1 SEHNR, CDR2 FQNEAQ (reference sequence). J lost 6 bases, V lost 4 bases, and 5 bases had no gene match. The CDR3 loop is CASSYAGGGEQYF. In DNA form, the CDR3 reads TGTGCCAGCAGCTACGCCGGGGGGGGCGAGCAGTACTTC.

The CDR3 reads CASSQGTGSYNSPLHF. CDR3 DNA: TGTGCCAGCTCCCAAGGGACAGGCTCCTATAATTCACCCCTCCACTTT. This chain links TRBV18 with TRBJ1-6, with 8 bases fitting TRBD1. Germline values: CDR1 KGHSH, CDR2 LQKENI. There are 16 residues in the CDR3. With V trimmed by 6 bases and J by 0 bases, 4 bases remained unmatched.

This clone was detected only once. Other nucleotide sequences from this sample produce the same CDR3. The chain is built from TRBV19 and TRBJ1-5; D gene unclear. The CDR3 loop spans 14 amino acids. V lost 3 bases, J lost 2 bases, and 8 bases lay in between. Germline V gene data show CDR1 as LNHDA and CDR2 as SQIVND (reference sequence). The CDR3 DNA reads TGTGCCAGTAGTATGACCGGGGGCAATCAGCCCCAGCATTTT. Protein product: CASSMTGGNQPQHF.

The CDR3 DNA is TGCGCCAGCAGCTCGTGGGTTGGACATGGGAAAGACACTGAAGCTTTCTTT. Translation gives CASSSWVGHGKDTEAFF. The rearrangement joins TRBV5-1 to TRBJ1-1, with D tentatively TRBD1 (5 bases). With 3 bases removed from V and 3 bases from J, the gap between germline ends came to 21 bases. Germline CDR1 and CDR2: SGHRS and YFSETQ. The CDR3 spans 17 residues. The whole variable domain, filled in from reference TRBV5-1 and TRBJ1-1, reads KAGVTQTPRYLIKTRGQQVTLSCSPISGHRSVSWYQQTPGQGLQFLFEYFSETQRNKGNFPGRFSGRQFSNSRSEMNVSTLELGDSALYLCASSSWVGHGKDTEAFFGQGTRLTVV.

Only one count was recorded for this clone. The chain has TRBV28 and TRBJ1-2; D is undetermined. Trimming took off 6 bases at V and 4 bases at J, with 15 bases between the two ends. The length of the CDR3 is 14 residues. Per the germline V gene, CDR1 is MDHEN and CDR2 is SYDVKM. The CDR3 is CASSGGLRTYGYTF. The DNA for the CDR3 is TGTGCCAGCAGCGGTGGTCTCCGCACCTATGGCTACACCTTC.

The chain has TRBV19 and TRBJ2-5, with D possibly TRBD2 on 6 matching bases. CDR1 is LNHDA and CDR2 is SQIVND in the germline V gene (reference sequence). The V end was cut by 3 bases, the J end by 7 bases, with 12 bases between. The CDR3 extends over 13 amino acids. DNA of the CDR3: TGTGCCAGTAGTATTCCGGGGGTTGGGACCCAGTACTTC. Residues: CASSIPGVGTQYF.

Ten or more counts support this clone. The chain joins TRBV7-7 to TRBJ1-6; a possible D gene is TRBD1 (5 bases). Germline assignment: CDR1 SSHAT and CDR2 FNYEAQ (reference sequence). This CDR3 spans 17 amino acids. V gave up 6 bases and J gave up 7 bases, with 22 bases separating them. CDR3 sequence reads: CASRSEFRHRTNSPLHF. Written as DNA, the CDR3 is TGTGCCAGCAGGAGCGAATTCCGGCACAGGACAAATTCACCCCTCCACTTT.

The chain couples TRBV6-2 or TRBV6-3 to TRBJ2-2, with D perhaps matching TRBD2 (6 bases). CDR3 length: 17 residues. V lost 6 bases to trimming and J lost 4 bases, with 21 bases between them. Germline lookup yields CDR1 MNHEY and CDR2 SVGEGT. This CDR3 is CASSPIGRGVATGELFF. In DNA, the CDR3 is TGTGCCAGCAGCCCTATCGGCCGCGGGGTCGCCACCGGGGAGCTGTTTTTT.

This clone appeared once. This sequence joins TRBV12-3 or TRBV12-4 and TRBJ1-1; D possibly corresponds to TRBD1 (6 bases). There are 12 residues in the CDR3. The ends were cut back, 5 bases at V and 7 bases at J, with 11 bases in the middle. The CDR3 coding sequence is TGTGCCAGCAGTCCGAGGACAGATGAAGCTTTCTTT. It is translated as CASSPRTDEAFF.

The chain joins TRBV19 to TRBJ1-6; perhaps TRBD1 as D (6 bases). The CDR3 length is 14 residues. The germline gives CDR1 LNHDA, CDR2 SQIVND (reference sequence). Trimming removed 2 bases from V and 9 bases from J, with 11 bases in between. The CDR3: CASSITGLGSPLHF. In DNA, the CDR3 is TGTGCCAGTAGTATAACAGGGCTTGGTTCACCCCTCCACTTT.

CDR3 DNA sequence: TGTGCCAGCAGACAGGGGGGGTACACTGAAGCTTTCTTT. It specifies CASRQGGYTEAFF. The chain links TRBV7-2 to TRBJ1-1; 8 positions match TRBD1. Germline V gene data show CDR1 as SGHTA and CDR2 as FQGNSA. The trim removed 6 bases at V and 3 bases at J, leaving 3 bases unmatched. The CDR3 is 13 residues long. Filled out from reference TRBV7-2 and TRBJ1-1, the complete variable domain reads GAGVSQSPSNKVTEKGKDVELRCDPISGHTALYWYRQSLGQGLEFLIYFQGNSAPDKSGLPSDRFSAERTGGSVSTLTIQRTQQEDSAVYLCASRQGGYTEAFFGQGTRLTVV.

This chain links TRBV19 with TRBJ1-5, with D unresolved. Germline V CDR1 and CDR2: LNHDA, SQIVND (reference sequence). This CDR3 contains 16 residues. Trimming shortened V by 4 bases and J by 0 bases, and 13 bases separated the two germline ends. The CDR3 nucleotides are TGTGCCAGTAGTAAGGAGGCCGTGTTTAGCAATCAGCCCCAGCATTTT. It codes for CASSKEAVFSNQPQHF.

The gene calls are TRBV18 and TRBJ1-1, with 7 bases identical to TRBD1. The length of the CDR3 is 15 residues. Trimming took 3 bases from V and 2 from J; bases not matched to a gene: 6. CDR1 and CDR2 from the germline V gene are KGHSH and LQKENI. The CDR3 coding sequence is TGTGCCAGCTCACCGCGGACAGGCCCTAACACTGAAGCTTTCTTT. Encoded protein: CASSPRTGPNTEAFF.

V gene TRBV18 combines with J gene TRBJ2-3; 9 nucleotides align to TRBD2. Germline CDR1 and CDR2: KGHSH and LQKENI. The trim removed 6 bases at V and 6 bases at J, leaving 16 bases unmatched. This CDR3 is 17 amino acids long. In DNA form, the CDR3 reads TGTGCCAGCTCCCACAACCCGGCGGGAGGGTTCACGGATACGCAGTATTTT. The encoded protein is CASSHNPAGGFTDTQYF.

This rearrangement joins TRBV11-3 to TRBJ2-5, with 10 positions matching TRBD1. Germline assignment: CDR1 SGHNT and CDR2 YENEEA. The CDR3 contains 23 residues. V trimming: 0 bases; J trimming: 2 bases; junction bases outside the gene matches: 24. CDR3 in amino acids: CASSLDKEASHTIVDRGQETQYF. The CDR3 DNA reads TGTGCCAGCAGCTTAGATAAAGAAGCGAGTCATACTATCGTGGACAGGGGGCAAGAGACCCAGTACTTC.

This clone showed up just a few times. V gene TRBV27 combines with J gene TRBJ2-2; D is possibly TRBD2 (5 bases). The CDR3 is 15 amino acids. Trimming took 4 bases from V and 3 from J, leaving 12 bases between them. Germline assignment: CDR1 MNHEY and CDR2 SMNVEV (reference sequence). The CDR3 nucleotides are TGTGCCAGCAGTTCAGGACTGGACGACACCGGGGAGCTGTTTTTT. Translated: CASSSGLDDTGELFF.

The rearrangement joins TRBV30 to TRBJ1-5; D is unclear. Trimming took 0 bases from V and 5 from J, leaving 8 bases between them. This CDR3 has 13 amino acids. CDR1 GTSNPN and CDR2 SVGIG come from the germline V gene (reference sequence). This CDR3 reads CAWSVQFDQPQHF. CDR3 in DNA: TGTGCCTGGAGTGTACAGTTCGATCAGCCCCAGCATTTT.

The rearrangement links TRBV28 to TRBJ2-7; D not certain. The CDR3 is 12 residues long. The V gene's germline CDR1 is MDHEN and CDR2 SYDVKM. The V end was cut by 1 base, the J end by 6 bases, with 7 bases between. The CDR3 nucleotides read TGTGCCAGCAGTTTATCCGAGCTCGAGCAGTACTTC. Encoded protein: CASSLSELEQYF. Looking up the rest from reference TRBV28 and TRBJ2-7 gives the full variable domain: DVKVTQSSRYLVKRTGEKVFLECVQDMDHENMFWYRQDPGLGLRLIYFSYDVKMKEKGDIPEGYSVSREKKERFSLILESASTNQTSMYLCASSLSELEQYFGPGTRLTVT.

This rearrangement joins TRBV7-3 to TRBJ2-3, with a tentative D call TRBD2 (6 bases). The CDR3 length is 18 residues. V shed 5 bases and J shed 3 bases, with 24 bases lying between them. Germline CDR1 reads SGHTA; CDR2 reads FQGTGA. CDR3 nucleotide sequence: TGTGCCAGCAGCGCAATAATCCTAGATCGGGAGAGGACAGATACGCAGTATTTT. Translating gives CASSAIILDRERTDTQYF.

The rearrangement links TRBV7-3 to TRBJ2-5, with TRBD1 matching over 8 bases. Looked up from germline, CDR1 is SGHTA and CDR2 is FQGTGA. After removal of 4 bases from V and 1 base from J, the junction contained 2 bases not matched to a gene. The CDR3 spans 14 residues. CDR3 DNA: TGTGCCAGCAGCTCCGACAGGGGCCAAGAGACCCAGTACTTC. Translated, it gives CASSSDRGQETQYF.